This TCR beta chain was identified in a study of vaccination effects on CD4 cells after COVID-19. Comments on this clone: Its antigen is undetermined.

Under the ViraFEST assay, PBMC were stimulated with viral peptide pools so that antigen-specific CD4+ T cells expanded. Sequencing was performed afterwards. Isolation of CD4+ T cells took place after approximately ten days of culture. Absence of prior SARS-CoV-2 infection characterized the vaccine recipients, who showed negative nucleocapsid antibodies. Wells each received approximately 2 million PBMC, cultured with approximately 9.1 IU/ml IL-2 and roughly 9.4 ug/ml peptides. This CDR3 has 18 residues. Germline V CDR1 and CDR2: SGDLS, YYNGEE. The V segment lost 4 bases and the J segment 1 base; nucleotides outside the gene matches: 11. Libraries were prepared by immunoSEQ multiplex PCR; TCRdb keeps only in-frame clonotypes and omits some of them. The sample holds some 69,000 clones, 60% to 75% seen once.

The starting material was CD4+ T cells from PBMCs cultured with HCoV-NL63 spike peptides, obtained before COVID-19 vaccination. The receptor's source is a human donor who received a COVID-19 vaccine. The rearrangement uses TRBV9 and TRBJ2-5, with 12 bases matching TRBD2. The CDR3 here is CASSLHPTSGGGQETQYF. As DNA, the CDR3 is TGTGCCAGCAGCCTACATCCGACTAGCGGGGGAGGCCAAGAGACCCAGTACTTC.